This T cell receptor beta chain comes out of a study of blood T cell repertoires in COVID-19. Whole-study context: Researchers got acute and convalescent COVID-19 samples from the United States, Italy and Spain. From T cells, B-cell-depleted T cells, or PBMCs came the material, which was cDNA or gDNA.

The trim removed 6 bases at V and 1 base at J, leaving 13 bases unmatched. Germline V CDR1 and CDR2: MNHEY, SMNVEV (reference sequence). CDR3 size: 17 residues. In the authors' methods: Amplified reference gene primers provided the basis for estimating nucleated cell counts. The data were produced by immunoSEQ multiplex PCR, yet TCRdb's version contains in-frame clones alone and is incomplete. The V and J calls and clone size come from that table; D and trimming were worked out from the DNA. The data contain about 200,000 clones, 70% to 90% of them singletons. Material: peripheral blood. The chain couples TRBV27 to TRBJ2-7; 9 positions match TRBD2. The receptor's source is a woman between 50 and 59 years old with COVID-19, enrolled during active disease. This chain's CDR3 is CASSLTPLAGLSYEQYF. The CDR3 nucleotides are TGTGCCAGCAGCCTAACTCCTCTAGCGGGGTTATCCTACGAGCAGTACTTC.